This T cell receptor (beta chain) came from a study of shared clonotypes between healthy human individuals. General study findings and limits: Large sequencing depth failed to make sorted-subset sequencing complete, rarefaction showed. Only a few donors were included, so the genetic and exposure-history diversity represented was limited.

TCRdb's table, derived via immunoSEQ multiplex PCR, lists solely in-frame clones and lacks some. This table has about 2.2 million clones, roughly 93% appearing once. CD45RO-negative CD8 cells positively selected for CCR7 made up the naive population, which excluded terminally differentiated effector memory CD45RA+ cells. V was pared by 2 bases and J by 5 bases, with 5 bases of the junction left unmatched. The CDR3 length is 14 residues. The germline gives CDR1 SGDLS, CDR2 YYNGEE. Comments on this clone: As yet, its antigen is unknown.

Sequencing was done on a sample of naive CD8+ T cells from PBMCs. J is TRBJ1-2 and V is TRBV9; 8 nucleotides agree with TRBD1. The sequence was obtained from a young man in good health. Some clones in this sample may be carry-over from other donors' samples. This CDR3 reads CASSVQGARYGYTF. CDR3 DNA sequence: TGTGCCAGCAGCGTGCAGGGGGCTCGTTATGGCTACACCTTC.